The 31 T cell receptor beta chains below were found in one sample sequenced in a study of blood T cell repertoires in COVID-19. TCRdb's copy holds only in-frame clones and misses some; the assay was immunoSEQ multiplex PCR. Of about 200,000 clones listed, around 80% were seen once; the top ten hold roughly 13%. The sample comprised peripheral blood. These receptor sequences come from a human donor in a cohort sampled during active COVID-19.

The chain has TRBV9 and TRBJ2-1, with 8 bases lining up with TRBD2. The CDR3 extends over 16 amino acids. The germline V gene encodes CDR1 SGDLS and CDR2 YYNGEE. J gave up 8 bases and V 0 bases, and 10 bases lay outside the gene matches. The CDR3 loop reads CASSVDEWKAGDEQFF. CDR3 nucleotides: TGTGCCAGCAGCGTAGATGAGTGGAAAGCGGGAGATGAGCAGTTCTTC. The full variable domain, in which reference TRBV9 and TRBJ2-1 provide the parts outside the CDR3, is DSGVTQTPKHLITATGQRVTLRCSPRSGDLSVYWYQQSLDQGLQFLIQYYNGEERAKGNILERFSAQQFPDLHSELNLSSLELGDSALYFCASSVDEWKAGDEQFFGPGTRLTVL.

This chain links TRBV14 with TRBJ2-1, with TRBD2 matching over 7 bases. CDR3 length equals 19 residues. Losses at the gene ends were 0 bases for V and 6 bases for J; bases not matched to a gene: 17. Germline V gives CDR1 SGHDN, CDR2 FVKESK. This chain's CDR3 is CASSQEPRRRTRPTNEQFF. The DNA of the CDR3 is TGTGCCAGCAGCCAAGAGCCACGGAGGAGGACTAGACCAACCAATGAGCAGTTCTTC.

The genes are TRBV25-1 and TRBJ1-2; D perhaps matches TRBD1 (5 bases). Germline values: CDR1 MGHDK, CDR2 SYGVNS. Trimming pared 4 bases from V and 2 bases from J, leaving 11 bases between. This CDR3 is built from 14 residues. CDR3 residues: CASSGAGMNYGYTF. CDR3 DNA: TGTGCCAGCAGTGGGGCAGGGATGAACTATGGCTACACCTTC.

The chain carries TRBV25-1 and TRBJ2-5; the match to TRBD2 covers 7 bases. The CDR3 covers 15 residues. V was pared by 6 bases and J by 4 bases, with 11 bases of the junction left unmatched. Per germline, CDR1 MGHDK and CDR2 SYGVNS. The CDR3 loop is CASSPRRGGAETQYF. In DNA form, the CDR3 reads TGTGCCAGCAGCCCGCGTCGCGGGGGTGCAGAGACCCAGTACTTC.

The J gene is TRBJ2-7, the V gene TRBV11-2; TRBD2 agrees at 8 bases. Germline assignment: CDR1 SGHAT and CDR2 FQNNGV. Trimming took 5 bases from V and 0 from J; bases not matched to a gene: 9. The CDR3 extends over 16 amino acids. This CDR3 reads CASSPSAGGLSYEQYF. CDR3 nucleotide sequence: TGTGCCAGCAGCCCTTCGGCGGGAGGACTCTCCTACGAGCAGTACTTC.

The V gene is TRBV21-1, the J gene TRBJ1-2. TRBV21-1 is recorded as a pseudogene. The CDR3 spans 16 residues. The CDR3 spells CASSKEGTGYPHGYTF. CDR3 coding DNA: TGTGCCAGCAGCAAAGAGGGCACGGGGTACCCCCATGGCTACACCTTC.

J is TRBJ1-2 and V is TRBV7-9, with D possibly matching TRBD1 (5 bases). V was shortened by 0 bases and J by 6 bases, with 14 bases between the two germline ends. CDR1 and CDR2 from the germline V gene are SEHNR and FQNEAQ (reference sequence). This CDR3 region has 15 residues. CDR3 amino acids: CASSLAGGDVDGYTF. CDR3 nucleotide sequence: TGTGCCAGCAGCTTAGCGGGAGGGGATGTCGATGGCTACACCTTC.

This rearrangement joins TRBV6-1 to TRBJ1-5; TRBD1 matches at 7 bases. This CDR3 has 16 residues. The germline V gene encodes CDR1 MNHNS and CDR2 SASEGT. The J segment lost 1 base and the V segment lost 0 bases, leaving 3 bases of the junction unmatched. The CDR3 DNA follows: TGTGCCAGCAGTGAAGCGGGACAGTTAAGCAATCAGCCCCAGCATTTT. As protein: CASSEAGQLSNQPQHF.

The chain carries TRBV6-5 and TRBJ2-5; the match to TRBD2 covers 10 bases. This CDR3 is built from 16 residues. V lost 0 bases, J lost 6 bases, and 7 bases stayed unmatched. Germline CDR1 and CDR2: MNHEY and SVGAGI. CDR3 sequence: CASSYSGASGRKTQYF. The DNA of the CDR3 is TGTGCCAGCAGTTACTCGGGGGCTAGCGGGAGAAAGACCCAGTACTTC.

This sequence joins TRBV19 and TRBJ1-6; maybe TRBD1 (6 bases). CDR1 and CDR2 (germline): LNHDA, SQIVND (reference sequence). Trimming shortened V by 2 bases and J by 11 bases, and 10 bases separated the two germline ends. The CDR3 is 13 amino acids. CDR3 bases: TGTGCCAGTAGTATAATGGACAGTACACCCCTCCACTTT. It encodes CASSIMDSTPLHF.

This chain connects TRBV5-4 to TRBJ1-1; D is ambiguous. The CDR3 is made up of 12 amino acids. Germline V gene data show CDR1 as SGHNT and CDR2 as YYREEE (reference sequence). Trimming took 0 bases from V and 12 from J, leaving 12 bases between them. CDR3 nucleotides: TGTGCCAGCAGCTTGGGAGGCTCCTTGCCTTTCTTT. Translation gives CASSLGGSLPFF.

The CDR3 loop reads CASSQGEFTRDTIYF. The CDR3 DNA is TGCGCCAGCAGCCAAGGAGAATTCACGAGAGACACCATATATTTT. V and J are TRBV4-1 and TRBJ1-3; D is undetermined. This CDR3 has 15 amino acids. The V gene lost 1 base and the J gene lost 8 bases, with 15 bases spanning the gap. CDR1 is MGHRA and CDR2 is YSYEKL in the germline V gene.

This chain uses TRBV2 with TRBJ2-2; D ambiguous. Trimming cost V 8 bases and J 2 bases, with 12 bases left between them. Germline lookup yields CDR1 SNHLY and CDR2 FYNNEI. The CDR3 has 14 amino acids. The chain's CDR3 is CASSLSVNTGELFF. CDR3 bases: TGTGCCAGCTCTCTGTCCGTTAACACCGGGGAGCTGTTTTTT.

The V call is TRBV18, the J call TRBJ2-7, with a tentative D call TRBD1 (6 bases). The V end lost 2 bases, the J end lost 4 bases, and 12 bases lay between the germline ends. This CDR3 spans 14 amino acids. Looked up from germline, CDR1 is KGHSH and CDR2 is LQKENI. The CDR3 loop is CASSPGQGPYEQYF. Here the CDR3 DNA reads TGTGCCAGCTCACCAGGCCAGGGGCCGTACGAGCAGTACTTC.

The chain has TRBV14 and TRBJ2-1; D possibly corresponds to TRBD1 (6 bases). V dropped 6 bases and J dropped 2 bases, with 17 bases sitting between them. CDR3 size: 16 residues. Germline values: CDR1 SGHDN, CDR2 FVKESK. The CDR3 bases are TGTGCCAGCAGGCAGACTGGGACATCAGCCTACAATGAGCAGTTCTTC. Encoded protein: CASRQTGTSAYNEQFF.

The V call is TRBV7-9, the J call TRBJ2-1, with D maybe TRBD2 (5 bases). CDR3 length equals 16 residues. The V end was cut by 5 bases, the J end by 4 bases, with 18 bases between. CDR1 and CDR2 (germline): SEHNR, FQNEAQ (reference sequence). This CDR3 is CASSPKLGTGYNEQFF. In DNA form, the CDR3 reads TGTGCCAGCAGCCCAAAGTTGGGTACGGGATACAATGAGCAGTTCTTC.

The chain links TRBV9 to TRBJ2-5; the match to TRBD2 covers 7 bases. CDR3 length: 16 residues. The germline V gene encodes CDR1 SGDLS and CDR2 YYNGEE. V was clipped by 0 bases and J by 9 bases; unmatched bases: 14. In DNA, the CDR3 is TGTGCCAGCAGCGTAGAAAGAGGCCCCCGGGGGAGGGCCCAGTACTTC. As protein: CASSVERGPRGRAQYF.

The chain carries TRBV12-3 or TRBV12-4 and TRBJ2-5, with D possibly being TRBD2 (5 bases). The length of the CDR3 is 12 residues. Trimming removed 4 bases from V and 10 bases from J, with 13 bases in between. DNA for the CDR3: TGTGCCAGCAGTTGGGTCCCCGCGGGCCAGTACTTC. This encodes CASSWVPAGQYF.

The chain links TRBV6-6 to TRBJ1-5; D call uncertain. The CDR3 loop spans 12 amino acids. V shed 7 bases and J shed 6 bases, with 10 bases lying between them. The germline V gene has CDR1 MNHNY and CDR2 SVGAGI (reference sequence). CDR3 DNA sequence: TGTGCCAGCACCTATCCCCCTCAGCCCCAGCATTTT. Its protein is CASTYPPQPQHF.

The chain is built from TRBV27 and TRBJ1-2; TRBD1 is a possible D gene (6 bases). The germline V and J ends were trimmed by 4 bases and 7 bases, with 13 bases remaining between them. CDR3 length: 13 residues. Germline CDR1 is MNHEY and CDR2 is SMNVEV (reference sequence). CDR3 sequence (DNA): TGTGCCAGCAGTTCGACAGGAGGCGGTGGCTACACCTTC. Protein product: CASSSTGGGGYTF.

This clone came up once. The chain combines TRBV5-1 with TRBJ2-5; a weak D match, TRBD1 (5 bases). This CDR3 contains 13 residues. The V end was cut by 3 bases, the J end by 5 bases, with 11 bases between. Germline CDR1 is SGHRS and CDR2 is YFSETQ. The CDR3 reads CASSWGHKETQYF. CDR3 coding DNA: TGCGCCAGCAGCTGGGGCCACAAGGAGACCCAGTACTTC.

The J gene is TRBJ1-3, the V gene TRBV27; D might be TRBD1 (5 bases). The CDR3 consists of 13 residues. Germline values: CDR1 MNHEY, CDR2 SMNVEV (reference sequence). Trimming shortened V by 3 bases and J by 6 bases, and 9 bases separated the two germline ends. In nucleotides, the CDR3 is TGTGCCAGCAGTTTTTGGGGCGAAAACACCATATATTTT. Its protein product is CASSFWGENTIYF.

This clone was observed a few times. The J gene is TRBJ2-7, the V gene TRBV5-1; 7 nucleotides match TRBD1. Germline loops: CDR1 SGHRS, CDR2 YFSETQ. V dropped 0 bases and J dropped 2; count of bases not matched to a gene: 8. This CDR3 comprises 16 residues. The CDR3 protein is CASSLETGLGTYEQYF. The DNA for the CDR3 is TGCGCCAGCAGCTTGGAGACAGGGTTGGGAACCTACGAGCAGTACTTC.

The chain is built from TRBV9 and TRBJ2-1, with TRBD2 matching over 7 bases. There are 12 residues in the CDR3. Germline CDR1 is SGDLS and CDR2 is YYNGEE. The J segment lost 4 bases and the V segment lost 7 bases, leaving 2 bases of the junction unmatched. CDR3 region: CASAGGYNEQFF. Written as DNA, the CDR3 is TGTGCCAGCGCCGGGGGGTACAATGAGCAGTTCTTC.

This sequence joins TRBV2 and TRBJ1-2; maybe TRBD1 (6 bases). Germline values: CDR1 SNHLY, CDR2 FYNNEI. Trimming took 5 bases from V and 0 from J, leaving 13 bases between them. The CDR3 totals 15 residues. CDR3 residues: CASSWTALTNYGYTF. Here the CDR3 DNA reads TGTGCCAGCAGTTGGACAGCCTTGACTAACTATGGCTACACCTTC.

CDR3 bases: TGTGCCAGCAGCTTAGCGATGACAGGCGAGCTGTTTTTT. Amino acids: CASSLAMTGELFF. The chain carries TRBV7-9 and TRBJ2-2; D possibly corresponds to TRBD1 (6 bases). This CDR3 contains 13 residues. V was pared by 0 bases and J by 11 bases, with 10 bases between. Germline CDR1 is SEHNR and CDR2 is FQNEAQ (reference sequence). Full variable domain (rest looked up from reference TRBV7-9 and TRBJ2-2): DTGVSQNPRHKITKRGQNVTFRCDPISEHNRLYWYRQTLGQGPEFLTYFQNEAQLEKSRLLSDRFSAERPKGSFSTLEIQRTEQGDSAMYLCASSLAMTGELFFGEGSRLTVL.

The gene calls are TRBV12-3 or TRBV12-4 and TRBJ1-2; 8 bases line up with TRBD1. CDR3 length equals 13 residues. V lost 1 base and J lost 10; bases outside the gene matches: 5. The CDR3, as DNA: TGTGCCAGCAGTTTAGAGCGGACAGGGAACTACACCTTC. The encoded protein is CASSLERTGNYTF.

The chain recombines TRBV4-3 with TRBJ1-2; D might be TRBD1 (6 bases). Trimming stripped 1 base from V and 1 base from J, with 10 bases between. The CDR3 has 15 amino acids. Per the germline V gene, CDR1 is LGHNA and CDR2 is YSLEER. Written as DNA, the CDR3 is TGCGCCAGCAGCCAAGTTTGGGACATTAACTATGGCTACACCTTC. It translates to CASSQVWDINYGYTF.

The chain joins TRBV28 to TRBJ2-3, with 8 bases matching TRBD2. CDR1 is MDHEN, CDR2 SYDVKM, per germline. The CDR3 extends over 14 amino acids. Germline trimming cut 4 bases from V and 9 bases from J; bases unmatched to any gene: 9. Here the CDR3 DNA reads TGTGCCAGCAGTTCGACCTCGCGGACTAGCACGCAGTATTTT. Its protein is CASSSTSRTSTQYF. Together with reference TRBV28 and TRBJ2-3, the CDR3 gives the full variable domain: DVKVTQSSRYLVKRTGEKVFLECVQDMDHENMFWYRQDPGLGLRLIYFSYDVKMKEKGDIPEGYSVSREKKERFSLILESASTNQTSMYLCASSSTSRTSTQYFGPGTRLTVL.

The chain uses TRBV21-1 and TRBJ2-5; TRBD2 reflects the table's D call only, with no check against the DNA. TRBV21-1 is an annotated pseudogene. CDR3 length equals 15 residues. CDR3 sequence reads: CASSKTTSPQETQYF. CDR3 sequence (DNA): TGTGCCAGCAGCAAAACGACTAGCCCGCAAGAGACCCAGTACTTC.

V and J are TRBV7-2 and TRBJ1-1; D possibly corresponds to TRBD1 (6 bases). V dropped 5 bases and J dropped 4 bases, with 23 bases sitting between them. There are 17 residues in the CDR3. Germline-derived CDR1 and CDR2 are SGHTA and FQGNSA. The CDR3 loop reads CASSQSRDTSGGTEAFF. The DNA for the CDR3 is TGTGCCAGCAGCCAGTCCCGGGACACCTCTGGGGGCACTGAAGCTTTCTTT.